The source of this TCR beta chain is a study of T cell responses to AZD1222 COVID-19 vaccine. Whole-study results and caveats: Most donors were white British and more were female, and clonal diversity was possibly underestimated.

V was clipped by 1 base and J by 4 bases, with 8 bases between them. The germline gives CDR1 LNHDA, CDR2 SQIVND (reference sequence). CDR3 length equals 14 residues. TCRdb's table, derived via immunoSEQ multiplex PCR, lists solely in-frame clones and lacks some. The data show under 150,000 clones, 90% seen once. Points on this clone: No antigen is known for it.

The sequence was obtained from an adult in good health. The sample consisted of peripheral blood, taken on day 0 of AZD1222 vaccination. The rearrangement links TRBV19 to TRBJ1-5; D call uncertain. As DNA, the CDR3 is TGTGCCAGTAGTATAGGCAGTTGGAATCAGCCCCAGCATTTT. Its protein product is CASSIGSWNQPQHF. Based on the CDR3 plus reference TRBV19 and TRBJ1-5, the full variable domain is DGGITQSPKYLFRKEGQNVTLSCEQNLNHDAMYWYRQDPGQGLRLIYYSQIVNDFQKGDIAEGYSVSREKKESFPLTVTSAQKNPTAFYLCASSIGSWNQPQHFGDGTRLSIL.